This passage covers 5 T cell receptor beta chains from one sample sequenced in a study of T cells after yellow fever vaccination (dated by TCRdb to between 2018 and 2020). Library preparation employed 5' RACE. Sequencing instrument: Illumina HiSeq 2500. Clones were called with MiXCR by TCRdb after fastp trimmed the public reads at Q25, and only in-frame beta chains were retained. Rows matching on CDR3 protein sequence are summarized as one entry with the most common DNA and genes. The sample records 450,000 to 650,000 distinct CDR3 sequences, roughly 13% of which are singletons. In total, the top ten clones hold over 11% of the sample. Read against the paper, the sample's treatment or condition label means: live attenuated yellow fever vaccine strain. The material sequenced was PBMCs, taken on the day of the yellow fever booster vaccination. These receptors originate from a man aged 30 to 39 who received the YFV17D yellow fever vaccine.

The rearrangement uses TRBV7-8 and TRBJ2-6; possible D gene TRBD1, 5 bases. The V end lost 5 bases, the J end lost 0 bases, and 11 bases lay between the germline ends. The CDR3 length is 16 residues. Germline V CDR1 and CDR2: SGHVS, FQNEAQ. The CDR3: CASSMTEYSGANVLTF. As DNA, the CDR3 is TGTGCCAGCAGCATGACAGAATACTCTGGGGCCAACGTCCTGACTTTC.

This clonotype was counted a few times. The chain recombines TRBV20-1 with TRBJ2-7; a possible D gene is TRBD1 (5 bases). Germline CDR1 DFQATT, CDR2 SNEGSKA (reference sequence). V was clipped by 4 bases and J by 2 bases, with 9 bases between them. The CDR3 loop spans 12 amino acids. The DNA of the CDR3 is TGCAGTGCTACGAAGGGGCCCTACGAGCAGTACTTC. Amino acids: CSATKGPYEQYF.

The sample holds a few counts of this clonotype. The chain couples TRBV12-3 or TRBV12-4 to TRBJ2-1; D may be TRBD1 or TRBD2 (5 bases each). CDR3 size: 15 residues. Trimming pared 7 bases from V and 7 bases from J, leaving 20 bases between. CDR3 sequence: CASTLYGAEGNEQFF. Here the CDR3 DNA reads TGTGCCAGCACCCTCTATGGCGCCGAGGGGAATGAGCAGTTCTTC.

The J gene is TRBJ2-3, the V gene TRBV6-2 or TRBV6-3, with 9 bases matching TRBD2. Germline trimming cut 6 bases from V and 0 bases from J; bases unmatched to any gene: 7. The CDR3 is 16 residues long. Germline V CDR1 and CDR2: MNHEY, SVGEGT. CDR3 sequence reads: CASRGSGSPSTDTQYF. DNA of the CDR3: TGTGCCAGCAGGGGTAGCGGGAGCCCGAGCACAGATACGCAGTATTTT.

This sequence joins TRBV7-6 and TRBJ1-2, with D unresolved. V was shortened by 3 bases and J by 8 bases, with 13 bases between the two germline ends. This CDR3 spans 13 amino acids. CDR1 and CDR2 (germline): SGHVS, FNYEAQ. The DNA of the CDR3 is TGTGCCAGCAGCTTCGGACCCGGGCGCGGCTACACCTTC. Translation: CASSFGPGRGYTF. Supplemented by reference TRBV7-6 and TRBJ1-2, the full variable domain reads GAGVSQSPRYKVTKRGQDVALRCDPISGHVSLYWYRQALGQGPEFLTYFNYEAQQDKSGLPNDRFSAERPEGSISTLTIQRTEQRDSAMYRCASSFGPGRGYTFGSGTRLTVV.